This T cell receptor (beta chain) was recorded in a study of blood T cells in healthy people across ages. There are many counts of this clonotype. Its antigen remains unknown. Trimming removed 8 bases from V and 1 base from J, with 15 bases in between. The germline V gene has CDR1 DFQATT and CDR2 SNEGSKA (reference sequence). The CDR3 is 13 amino acids. Samples each yielded at least 6 micrograms of total RNA. Findings and caveats of the study: Higher diversity, along with more naive CD4+ cells, distinguished long-lived donors from aged donors.

The authors ran a second PCR of roughly 6 to 12 cycles using a sample-barcoded 5' primer and a J-beta primer mix. Every molecule of cDNA carried a tag from a template-switch adaptor with 12 random nucleotides. Each CDR3 protein gets one entry after TCRdb re-called the 5' RACE reads with MiXCR. The sample lists about 1.6 million distinct CDR3 sequences, 30% to 35% occurring once. The chain carries TRBV20-1 and TRBJ2-7; a possible D gene is TRBD1 (5 bases). Sequenced sample: blood. The sequence was collected from a woman aged 25 to 45 in good health. This CDR3 is CSSKGVGSYEQYF. The CDR3 bases are TGCAGTTCAAAAGGGGTCGGGTCCTACGAGCAGTACTTC.